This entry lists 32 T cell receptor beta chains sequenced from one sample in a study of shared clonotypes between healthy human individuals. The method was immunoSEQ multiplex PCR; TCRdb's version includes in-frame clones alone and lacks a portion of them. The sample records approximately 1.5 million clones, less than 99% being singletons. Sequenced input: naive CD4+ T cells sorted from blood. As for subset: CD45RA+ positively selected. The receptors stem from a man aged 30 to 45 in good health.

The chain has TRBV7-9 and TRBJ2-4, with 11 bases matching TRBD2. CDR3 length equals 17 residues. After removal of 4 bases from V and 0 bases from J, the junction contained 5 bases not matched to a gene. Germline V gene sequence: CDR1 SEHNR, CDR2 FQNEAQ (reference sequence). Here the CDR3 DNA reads TGTGCCAGCAGCTCCGGGACTAGCGGAATAGCCAAAAACATTCAGTACTTC. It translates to CASSSGTSGIAKNIQYF.

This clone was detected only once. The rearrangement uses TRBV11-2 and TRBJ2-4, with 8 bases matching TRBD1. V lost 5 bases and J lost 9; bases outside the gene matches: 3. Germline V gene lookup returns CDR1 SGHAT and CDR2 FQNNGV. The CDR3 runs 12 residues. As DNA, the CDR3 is TGTGCCAGCAGCCCCACAGGGGGCATTCAGTACTTC. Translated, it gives CASSPTGGIQYF.

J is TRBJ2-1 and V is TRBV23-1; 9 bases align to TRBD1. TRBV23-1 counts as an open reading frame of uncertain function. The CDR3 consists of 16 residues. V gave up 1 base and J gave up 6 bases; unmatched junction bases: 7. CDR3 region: CASSQWDRDFVNEQFF. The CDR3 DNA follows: TGCGCCAGCAGTCAATGGGACAGGGATTTTGTCAATGAGCAGTTCTTC.

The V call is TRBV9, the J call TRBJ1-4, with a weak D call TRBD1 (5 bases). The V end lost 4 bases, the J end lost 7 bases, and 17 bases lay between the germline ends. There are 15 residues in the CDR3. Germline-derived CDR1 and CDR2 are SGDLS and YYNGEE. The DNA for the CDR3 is TGTGCCAGCAGCCTGACAGCCACTCTGGGTGAAAAACTGTTTTTT. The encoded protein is CASSLTATLGEKLFF.

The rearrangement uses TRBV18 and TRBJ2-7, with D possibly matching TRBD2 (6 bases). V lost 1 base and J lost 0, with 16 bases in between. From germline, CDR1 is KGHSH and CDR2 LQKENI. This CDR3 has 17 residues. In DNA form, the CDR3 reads TGTGCCAGCTCACCACTTAGGGGCGGAGGGAGCTCCTACGAGCAGTACTTC. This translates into CASSPLRGGGSSYEQYF.

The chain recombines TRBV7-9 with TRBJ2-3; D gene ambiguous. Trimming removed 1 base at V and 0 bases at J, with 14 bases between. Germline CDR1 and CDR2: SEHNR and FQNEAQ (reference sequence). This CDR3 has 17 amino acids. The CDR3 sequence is CASSLVMADTSTDTQYF. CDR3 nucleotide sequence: TGTGCCAGCAGCTTAGTTATGGCAGACACTAGCACAGATACGCAGTATTTT.

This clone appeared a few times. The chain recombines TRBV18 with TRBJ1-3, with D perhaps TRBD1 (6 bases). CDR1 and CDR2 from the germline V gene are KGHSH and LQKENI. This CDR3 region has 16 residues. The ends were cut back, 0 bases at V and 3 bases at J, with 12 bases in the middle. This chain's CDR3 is CASSPPSGADGNTIYF. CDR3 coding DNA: TGTGCCAGCTCACCACCGTCGGGGGCAGATGGAAACACCATATATTTT.

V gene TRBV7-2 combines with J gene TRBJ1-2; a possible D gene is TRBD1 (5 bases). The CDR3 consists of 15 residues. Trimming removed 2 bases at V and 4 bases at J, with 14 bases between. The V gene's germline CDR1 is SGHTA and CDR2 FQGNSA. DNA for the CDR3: TGTGCCAGCAGCTTAAGAGACAGCCCGGGCTATGGCTACACCTTC. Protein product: CASSLRDSPGYGYTF.

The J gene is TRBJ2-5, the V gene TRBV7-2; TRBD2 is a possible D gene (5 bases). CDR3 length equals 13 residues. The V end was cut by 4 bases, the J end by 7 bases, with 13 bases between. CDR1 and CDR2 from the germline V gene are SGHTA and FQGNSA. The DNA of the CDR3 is TGTGCCAGCAGCTCGAACCGCCGGGGGACCCAGTACTTC. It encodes CASSSNRRGTQYF.

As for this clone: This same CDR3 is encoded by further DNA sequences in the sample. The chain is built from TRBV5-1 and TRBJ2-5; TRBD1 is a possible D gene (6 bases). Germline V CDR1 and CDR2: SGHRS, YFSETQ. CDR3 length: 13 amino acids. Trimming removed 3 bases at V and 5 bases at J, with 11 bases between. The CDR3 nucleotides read TGCGCCAGCAGCTCCACAGGGAAGGAGACCCAGTACTTC. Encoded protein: CASSSTGKETQYF.

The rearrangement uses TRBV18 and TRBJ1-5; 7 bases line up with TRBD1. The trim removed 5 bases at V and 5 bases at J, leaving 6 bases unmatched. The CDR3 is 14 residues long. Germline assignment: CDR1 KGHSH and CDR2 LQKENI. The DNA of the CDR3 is TGTGCCAGCTCATTATCAGGGGGTCATCAGCCCCAGCATTTT. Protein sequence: CASSLSGGHQPQHF.

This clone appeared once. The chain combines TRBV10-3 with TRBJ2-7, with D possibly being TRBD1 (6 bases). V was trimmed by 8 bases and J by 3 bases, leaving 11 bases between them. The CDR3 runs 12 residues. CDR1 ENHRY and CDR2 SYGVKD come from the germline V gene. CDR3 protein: CAIRTDSYEQYF. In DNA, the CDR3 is TGTGCCATCCGGACGGACAGCTACGAGCAGTACTTC.

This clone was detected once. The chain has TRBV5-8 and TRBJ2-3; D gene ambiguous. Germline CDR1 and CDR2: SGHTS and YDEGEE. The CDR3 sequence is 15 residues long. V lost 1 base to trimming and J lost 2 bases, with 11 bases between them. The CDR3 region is CASSLLGGPTDTQYF. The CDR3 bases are TGTGCCAGCAGCTTGTTAGGCGGCCCCACAGATACGCAGTATTTT.

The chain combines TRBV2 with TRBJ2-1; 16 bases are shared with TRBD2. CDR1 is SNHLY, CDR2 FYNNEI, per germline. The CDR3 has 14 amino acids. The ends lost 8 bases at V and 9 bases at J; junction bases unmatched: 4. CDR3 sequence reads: CASQGLAGGVEQFF. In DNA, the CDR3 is TGTGCCAGCCAGGGACTAGCGGGAGGGGTTGAGCAGTTCTTC.

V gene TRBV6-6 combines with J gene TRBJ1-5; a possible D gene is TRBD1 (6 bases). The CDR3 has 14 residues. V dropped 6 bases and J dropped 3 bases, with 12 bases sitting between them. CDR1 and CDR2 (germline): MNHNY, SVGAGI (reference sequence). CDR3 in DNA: TGTGCCAGCAGCTTCGGGACAATCAATCAGCCCCAGCATTTT. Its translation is CASSFGTINQPQHF.

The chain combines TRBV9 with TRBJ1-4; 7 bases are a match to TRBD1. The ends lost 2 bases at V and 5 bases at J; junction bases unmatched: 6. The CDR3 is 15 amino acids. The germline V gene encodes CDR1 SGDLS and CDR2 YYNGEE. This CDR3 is CASSVAGQPNEKLFF. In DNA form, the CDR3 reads TGTGCCAGCAGCGTCGCGGGACAGCCAAATGAAAAACTGTTTTTT.

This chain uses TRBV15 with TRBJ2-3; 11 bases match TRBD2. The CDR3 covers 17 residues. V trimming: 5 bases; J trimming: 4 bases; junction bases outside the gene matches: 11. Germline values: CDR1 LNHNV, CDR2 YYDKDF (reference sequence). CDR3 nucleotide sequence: TGTGCCACCAGCCAAGAGGTAGCGGGAGGGAGTCCAGATACGCAGTATTTT. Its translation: CATSQEVAGGSPDTQYF.

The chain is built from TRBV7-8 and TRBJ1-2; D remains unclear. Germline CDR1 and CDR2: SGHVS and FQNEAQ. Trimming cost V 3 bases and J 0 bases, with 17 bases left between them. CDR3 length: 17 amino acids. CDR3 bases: TGTGCCAGCAGCTTCCGGACGTCTCACCGTTCTAACTATGGCTACACCTTC. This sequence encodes CASSFRTSHRSNYGYTF.

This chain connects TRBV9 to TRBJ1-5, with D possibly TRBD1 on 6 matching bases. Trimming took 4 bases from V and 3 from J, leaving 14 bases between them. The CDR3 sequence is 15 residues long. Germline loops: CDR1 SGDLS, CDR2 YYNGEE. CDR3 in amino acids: CASSPHGGNNQPQHF. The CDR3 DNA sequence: TGTGCCAGCAGCCCCCACGGGGGCAACAATCAGCCCCAGCATTTT.

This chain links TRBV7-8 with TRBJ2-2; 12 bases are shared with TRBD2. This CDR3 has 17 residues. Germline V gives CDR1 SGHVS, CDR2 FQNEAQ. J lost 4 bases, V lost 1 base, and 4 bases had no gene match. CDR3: CASSLVRLAGATGELFF. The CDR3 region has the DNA TGTGCCAGCAGCTTAGTCAGACTAGCGGGAGCCACCGGGGAGCTGTTTTTT.

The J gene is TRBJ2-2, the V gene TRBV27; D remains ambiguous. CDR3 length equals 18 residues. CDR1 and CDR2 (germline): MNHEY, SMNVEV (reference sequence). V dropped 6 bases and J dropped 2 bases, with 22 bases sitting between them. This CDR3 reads CASSQLWSGMRNTGELFF. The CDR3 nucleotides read TGTGCCAGCAGCCAACTTTGGTCTGGGATGAGAAACACCGGGGAGCTGTTTTTT.

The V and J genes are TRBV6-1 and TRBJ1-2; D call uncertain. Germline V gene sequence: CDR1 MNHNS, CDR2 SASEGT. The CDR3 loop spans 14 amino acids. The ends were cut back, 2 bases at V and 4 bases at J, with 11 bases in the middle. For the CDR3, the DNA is TGTGCCAGCAGTGAAATTAGCGAGAGCTATGGCTACACCTTC. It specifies CASSEISESYGYTF.

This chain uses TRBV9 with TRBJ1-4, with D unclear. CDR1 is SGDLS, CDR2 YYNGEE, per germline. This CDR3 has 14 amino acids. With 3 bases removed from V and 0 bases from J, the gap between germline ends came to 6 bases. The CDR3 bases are TGTGCCAGCAGCGAGAGACCAACTAATGAAAAACTGTTTTTT. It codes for CASSERPTNEKLFF.

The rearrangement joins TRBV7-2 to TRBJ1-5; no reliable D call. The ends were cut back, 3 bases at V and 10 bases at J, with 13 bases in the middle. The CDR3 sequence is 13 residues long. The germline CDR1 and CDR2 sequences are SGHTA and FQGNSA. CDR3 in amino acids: CASSFWAGGPQHF. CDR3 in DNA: TGTGCCAGCAGCTTTTGGGCCGGTGGCCCCCAGCATTTT.

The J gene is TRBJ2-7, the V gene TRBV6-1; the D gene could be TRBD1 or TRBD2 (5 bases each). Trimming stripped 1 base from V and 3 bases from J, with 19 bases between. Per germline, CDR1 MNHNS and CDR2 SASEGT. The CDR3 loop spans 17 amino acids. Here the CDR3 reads CASSEDPWLGTDYEQYF. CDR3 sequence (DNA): TGTGCCAGCAGTGAAGATCCCTGGTTAGGGACGGACTACGAGCAGTACTTC.

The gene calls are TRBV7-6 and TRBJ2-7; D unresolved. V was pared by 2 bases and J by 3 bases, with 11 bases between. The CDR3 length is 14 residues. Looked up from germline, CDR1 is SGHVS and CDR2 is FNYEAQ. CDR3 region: CASSLYSDGYEQYF. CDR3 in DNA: TGTGCCAGCAGCTTATACTCGGATGGCTACGAGCAGTACTTC.

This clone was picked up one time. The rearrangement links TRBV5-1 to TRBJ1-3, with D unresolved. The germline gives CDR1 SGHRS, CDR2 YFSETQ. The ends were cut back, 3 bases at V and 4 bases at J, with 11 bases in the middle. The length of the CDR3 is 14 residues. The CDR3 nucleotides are TGCGCCAGCAGCTCATCAGGTCACGGAAACACCATATATTTT. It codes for CASSSSGHGNTIYF.

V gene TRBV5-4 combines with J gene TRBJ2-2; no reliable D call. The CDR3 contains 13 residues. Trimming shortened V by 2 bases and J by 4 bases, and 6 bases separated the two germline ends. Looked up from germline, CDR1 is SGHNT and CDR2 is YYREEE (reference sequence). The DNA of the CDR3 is TGTGCCAGCAGCTTTCTAGGCACCGGGGAGCTGTTTTTT. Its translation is CASSFLGTGELFF.

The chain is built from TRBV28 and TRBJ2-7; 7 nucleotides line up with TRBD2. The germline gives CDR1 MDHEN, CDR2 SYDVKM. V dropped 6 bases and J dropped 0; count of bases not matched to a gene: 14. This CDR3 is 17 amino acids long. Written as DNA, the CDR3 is TGTGCCAGCAGCAATGACCTTGGGGCGGGAGACTCCTACGAGCAGTACTTC. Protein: CASSNDLGAGDSYEQYF.

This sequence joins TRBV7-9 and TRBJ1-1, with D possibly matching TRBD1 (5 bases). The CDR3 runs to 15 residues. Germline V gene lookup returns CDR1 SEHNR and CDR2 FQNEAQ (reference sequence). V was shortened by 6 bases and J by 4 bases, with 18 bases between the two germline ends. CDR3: CASSPDWGLRTEAFF. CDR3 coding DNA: TGTGCCAGCAGTCCCGACTGGGGACTACGCACTGAAGCTTTCTTT. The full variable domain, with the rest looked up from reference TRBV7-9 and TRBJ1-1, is DTGVSQNPRHKITKRGQNVTFRCDPISEHNRLYWYRQTLGQGPEFLTYFQNEAQLEKSRLLSDRFSAERPKGSFSTLEIQRTEQGDSAMYLCASSPDWGLRTEAFFGQGTRLTVV.

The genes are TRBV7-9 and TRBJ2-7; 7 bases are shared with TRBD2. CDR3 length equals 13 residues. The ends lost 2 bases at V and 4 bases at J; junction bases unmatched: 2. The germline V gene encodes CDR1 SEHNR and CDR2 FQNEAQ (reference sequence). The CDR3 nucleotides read TGTGCCAGCAGCTTAAGGCGGGAGTACGAGCAGTACTTC. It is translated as CASSLRREYEQYF.

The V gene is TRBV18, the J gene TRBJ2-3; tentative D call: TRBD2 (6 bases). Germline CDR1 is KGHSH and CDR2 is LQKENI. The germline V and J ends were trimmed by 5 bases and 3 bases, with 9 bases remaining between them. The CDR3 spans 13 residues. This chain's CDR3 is CASSIRGTDTQYF. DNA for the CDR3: TGTGCCAGCTCAATCCGGGGGACAGATACGCAGTATTTT.